One and the same sample provided the 5 T cell receptor beta chains below, sequenced in a study of OX40 agonist ivuxolimab in advanced cancers. Generated by immunoSEQ multiplex PCR, the TCRdb table keeps only in-frame clones and is missing some. The sample lists 95,000 to 150,000 clones, around 93% occurring once. The sequences come from CD4+ or CD8+ T cells sorted from blood, collected in a trial of the OX40 agonist ivuxolimab. All receptors come from an adult with an advanced solid tumor such as melanoma, head and neck, liver or kidney cancer.

The chain combines TRBV6-6 with TRBJ2-7; tentatively, D is TRBD2 (6 bases). The CDR3 totals 14 residues. Germline V gene sequence: CDR1 MNHNY, CDR2 SVGAGI (reference sequence). The V and J ends lost 4 bases and 4 bases respectively, with 14 bases between them. The CDR3 nucleotides are TGTGCCAGCAGTTCTGGGACTGGGATATACGAGCAGTACTTC. This translates into CASSSGTGIYEQYF.

The count of this clone is one. The chain joins TRBV19 to TRBJ2-3, with 9 bases identical to TRBD1. This CDR3 spans 15 amino acids. J gave up 5 bases and V 5 bases, and 8 bases lay outside the gene matches. The germline V gene encodes CDR1 LNHDA and CDR2 SQIVND (reference sequence). CDR3 protein: CASSSQGAGGDTQYF. In DNA form, the CDR3 reads TGTGCCAGTAGTTCACAGGGGGCTGGTGGAGATACGCAGTATTTT. Filled out from reference TRBV19 and TRBJ2-3, the complete variable domain reads DGGITQSPKYLFRKEGQNVTLSCEQNLNHDAMYWYRQDPGQGLRLIYYSQIVNDFQKGDIAEGYSVSREKKESFPLTVTSAQKNPTAFYLCASSSQGAGGDTQYFGPGTRLTVL.

The genes are TRBV19 and TRBJ2-7; perhaps TRBD1 as D (5 bases). Germline V gene lookup returns CDR1 LNHDA and CDR2 SQIVND (reference sequence). The V and J ends lost 6 bases and 6 bases respectively, with 15 bases between them. This CDR3 contains 13 residues. The CDR3 DNA reads as TGTGCCAGTAGCACAGTAAGGGGAAGCGAGCAGTACTTC. Translating gives CASSTVRGSEQYF.

The table lists this clone with a count of one. V usage is TRBV5-8 and J usage is TRBJ2-1; TRBD2 matches at 14 bases. The germline CDR1 and CDR2 sequences are SGHTS and YDEGEE. The junction had 8 bases not matched to a gene; V was cut back by 4 bases and J by 2 bases. The CDR3 has 18 residues. The CDR3 bases are TGTGCCAGCAGCCCCCAGATGACTAGCGGGGGGGCCTACAATGAGCAGTTCTTC. This codes for CASSPQMTSGGAYNEQFF.

The V call is TRBV11-3, the J call TRBJ2-5, with D tentatively TRBD1 (6 bases). Germline lookup yields CDR1 SGHNT and CDR2 YENEEA. This CDR3 spans 16 amino acids. V lost 1 base to trimming and J lost 5 bases, with 17 bases between them. Here the CDR3 DNA reads TGTGCCAGCAGCTTAGGGGAAGGGAGCAGGGGTGAGACCCAGTACTTC. It yields the protein CASSLGEGSRGETQYF.